One sample yielded the 10 T cell receptor beta chains listed below, sequenced in a study of CD8+ T cells in alopecia areata. The authors extracted RNA and reverse transcribed it into cDNA as the sequencing template. The repertoire was sequenced with immunoSEQ multiplex PCR; TCRdb's copy has only in-frame clones and lacks some. The profile shows some 200,000 clones, roughly 64% of them singletons. Treatment: oral pan-JAK inhibitor, 5-10 mg twice daily. The sequences come from CD4+ T cells sorted from blood, collected at week 24, from a patient treated with tofacitinib. These receptors originate from a human donor with alopecia areata.

V is TRBV7-9 and J is TRBJ2-4; the match to TRBD2 covers 12 bases. The CDR3 has 17 amino acids. With 5 bases clipped from V and 2 bases from J, the junction kept 7 bases outside the gene matches. Germline CDR1 and CDR2: SEHNR and FQNEAQ (reference sequence). CDR3 in amino acids: CASSVRLAGASKNIQYF. In DNA, the CDR3 is TGTGCCAGCAGCGTAAGACTAGCGGGAGCATCCAAAAACATTCAGTACTTC.

The chain employs TRBV19 and TRBJ2-2; no firm D call. The CDR3 covers 16 residues. V lost 8 bases, J lost 2 bases, and 18 bases lay in between. Germline-derived CDR1 and CDR2 are LNHDA and SQIVND (reference sequence). CDR3 sequence: CASRHPGGENTGELFF. CDR3 nucleotide sequence: TGTGCCAGTCGTCACCCTGGCGGAGAAAACACCGGGGAGCTGTTTTTT. Full variable domain (outside the CDR3, taken from reference TRBV19 and TRBJ2-2): DGGITQSPKYLFRKEGQNVTLSCEQNLNHDAMYWYRQDPGQGLRLIYYSQIVNDFQKGDIAEGYSVSREKKESFPLTVTSAQKNPTAFYLCASRHPGGENTGELFFGEGSRLTVL.

The chain is built from TRBV6-5 and TRBJ1-1; D may be TRBD1 (5 bases). Trimming shortened V by 7 bases and J by 4 bases, and 16 bases separated the two germline ends. This CDR3 has 14 residues. Germline CDR1 reads MNHEY; CDR2 reads SVGAGI. The CDR3, as DNA: TGTGCCAGCATTGGGGCAGGGAGACTCACTGAAGCTTTCTTT. Protein product: CASIGAGRLTEAFF.

The chain recombines TRBV29-1 with TRBJ2-7; TRBD1 agrees at 8 bases. The germline gives CDR1 SQVTM, CDR2 ANQGSEA. V trimming: 4 bases; J trimming: 3 bases; junction bases outside the gene matches: 5. The CDR3 length is 13 residues. For the CDR3, the DNA is TGCAGCGTTGGACGAGGACAGGGCTACGAGCAGTACTTC. Its protein is CSVGRGQGYEQYF.

The V call is TRBV7-9, the J call TRBJ2-3; 7 positions match TRBD2. Germline V gene sequence: CDR1 SEHNR, CDR2 FQNEAQ (reference sequence). The CDR3 contains 14 residues. Germline trimming cut 0 bases from V and 4 bases from J; bases unmatched to any gene: 1. This CDR3 reads CASSLAGGADTQYF. In DNA, the CDR3 is TGTGCCAGCAGCTTAGCTGGGGGGGCAGATACGCAGTATTTT. The whole variable domain, remainder taken from reference TRBV7-9 and TRBJ2-3, is DTGVSQNPRHKITKRGQNVTFRCDPISEHNRLYWYRQTLGQGPEFLTYFQNEAQLEKSRLLSDRFSAERPKGSFSTLEIQRTEQGDSAMYLCASSLAGGADTQYFGPGTRLTVL.

The J gene is TRBJ2-5, the V gene TRBV7-2; D uncertain. This CDR3 is 14 amino acids long. V lost 1 base, J lost 5 bases, and 11 bases lay in between. Per the germline V gene, CDR1 is SGHTA and CDR2 is FQGNSA. The DNA for the CDR3 is TGTGCCAGCAGCTTAGTAAACCGAAGGGAGACCCAGTACTTC. As protein: CASSLVNRRETQYF.

The chain has TRBV7-2 and TRBJ2-3, with D perhaps TRBD1 (6 bases). Germline CDR1 is SGHTA and CDR2 is FQGNSA. The CDR3 is 14 residues long. Trimming removed 5 bases at V and 6 bases at J, with 15 bases between. In nucleotides, the CDR3 is TGTGCCAGCAGCACCCCCATGGGGGCGGATACGCAGTATTTT. Translated, it gives CASSTPMGADTQYF.

As regards this clone: Within the sample, other DNA sequences also encode this same CDR3. V gene TRBV5-1 combines with J gene TRBJ2-3; possible D gene TRBD2, 6 bases. The CDR3 contains 16 residues. Germline CDR1 SGHRS, CDR2 YFSETQ. Trimming stripped 0 bases from V and 0 bases from J, with 11 bases between. The chain's CDR3 is CASSLGGLTSTDTQYF. Here the CDR3 DNA reads TGCGCCAGCAGCTTGGGAGGACTAACAAGCACAGATACGCAGTATTTT.

V usage is TRBV5-4 and J usage is TRBJ1-1; D is unresolved. The CDR3 extends over 13 amino acids. Trimming shortened V by 7 bases and J by 1 base, and 11 bases separated the two germline ends. Germline CDR1 reads SGHNT; CDR2 reads YYREEE (reference sequence). The CDR3 bases are TGTGCCAGCTCCCGGCGAGAGAACACTGAAGCTTTCTTT. Protein product: CASSRRENTEAFF. Using reference TRBV5-4 and TRBJ1-1 for the parts outside the CDR3, the full variable domain is ETGVTQSPTHLIKTRGQQVTLRCSSQSGHNTVSWYQQALGQGPQFIFQYYREEENGRGNFPPRFSGLQFPNYSSELNVNALELDDSALYLCASSRRENTEAFFGQGTRLTVV.

This clone has just one count. The V call is TRBV25-1, the J call TRBJ2-5, with D perhaps TRBD2 (5 bases). In germline, CDR1 is MGHDK, CDR2 SYGVNS. CDR3 length: 11 residues. V was pared by 6 bases and J by 5 bases, with 7 bases between. The CDR3 loop is CASRSGETQYF. CDR3 in DNA: TGTGCCAGCAGGTCGGGGGAGACCCAGTACTTC.